One and the same sample provided the 14 T cell receptor beta chains below, sequenced in a study of molecular identifiers for immune sequencing clone quantification. TCRdb itself ran the PCR reads through MiXCR, one entry per CDR3 protein. The sample lists approximately 59,000 distinct CDR3 sequences, around a sixth seen once, with roughly 1.5% in the top ten. Sequenced: naive CD8+ T cells from blood, with Jurkat cell RNA spiked in. Described subset: FACS-sorted CD8+CD4-CCR7+CD45RA+ naive T cells. The receptors come from a human donor in good health. Some libraries in this study had Jurkat cell RNA spiked in.

Note on this clonotype: One junction end disagrees with the germline gene, perhaps due to a read error. The chain carries TRBV29-1 and TRBJ1-4; D might be TRBD1 (5 bases). The CDR3 consists of 16 residues. Germline V gene sequence: CDR1 SQVTM, CDR2 ANQGSEA. The CDR3 sequence: CSVAGDRETTNEKLLF. DNA of the CDR3: TGCAGCGTAGCTGGTGACAGAGAGACAACTAATGAAAAACTGCTTTTT.

This clonotype was detected many times. Written as DNA, the CDR3 is TGTGCCAGCAGGCCCCGTCACTACCCGGATACGCAGTATTTT. It specifies CASRPRHYPDTQYF. V usage is TRBV7-2 and J usage is TRBJ2-3; D unresolved. The V gene lost 6 bases and the J gene lost 6 bases, with 16 bases spanning the gap. The germline gives CDR1 SGHTA, CDR2 FQGNSA. The CDR3 extends over 14 amino acids.

About this clonotype: This may come from a read error, since a much larger clone is one base off. The chain recombines TRBV6-2 or TRBV6-3 with TRBJ1-2; D is ambiguous. Germline V gives CDR1 MNHEY, CDR2 SVGEGT. This CDR3 has 13 residues. As DNA, the CDR3 is TGTGCCAGCAGTTCTACCTTGAACTATAGCTACACCTTC. Translated: CASSSTLNYSYTF.

This clonotype was detected ten times or more. V and J are TRBV4-3 and TRBJ2-7, with 9 bases lining up with TRBD2. The CDR3 consists of 14 residues. Trimming at V came to 0 bases and at J to 6 bases, leaving 3 bases not matched to a gene. Germline assignment: CDR1 LGHNA and CDR2 YSLEER. The CDR3 is CASSQDSGRSEQYF. Here the CDR3 DNA reads TGCGCCAGCAGCCAAGACAGCGGGAGGTCCGAGCAGTACTTC.

This clonotype was counted ten times or more. This chain links TRBV7-9 with TRBJ2-7, with D perhaps matching TRBD1 (6 bases). The CDR3 has 15 amino acids. Germline assignment: CDR1 SEHNR and CDR2 FQNEAQ (reference sequence). V gave up 1 base and J gave up 2 bases, with 12 bases separating them. The CDR3 reads CASSLVSGGPYEQYF. The DNA of the CDR3 is TGTGCCAGCAGCTTAGTTTCTGGGGGCCCCTACGAGCAGTACTTC.

Note on this clonotype: A read error may be the cause here, since a much bigger clone is one base away. The V and J genes are TRBV29-1 and TRBJ2-2; possibly TRBD1 or TRBD2 for D (5 bases each). The CDR3 runs to 16 residues. Trimming cost V 1 base and J 1 base, with 13 bases left between them. Germline lookup yields CDR1 SQVTM and CDR2 ANQGSEA. As DNA, the CDR3 is TGCAGCGTTGAAGGGGGCGGGTTTTTGAACACCGGGGAGCTGTTTTTT. Translated, it gives CSVEGGGFLNTGELFF.

Of note for this clonotype: Since a much larger clone is just one base distant, this may be a read error. V is TRBV24-1 and J is TRBJ2-2, with 11 positions matching TRBD2. The CDR3 totals 17 residues. V shed 4 bases and J 5 bases; nucleotides not matched to a gene: 8. The germline gives CDR1 KGHDR, CDR2 SFDVKD. CDR3 nucleotides: TGTGCCACCAGTGACCGGACTAGCGGGCCGGGTACCGGGGAGCTGTTTTTT. Its protein product is CATSDRTSGPGTGELFF.

This clonotype has ten or more counts. V gene TRBV10-1 combines with J gene TRBJ2-7; possibly TRBD2 for D (5 bases). Germline-derived CDR1 and CDR2 are WNHNN and SYGVQD (reference sequence). CDR3 length: 12 amino acids. Trimming pared 0 bases from V and 7 bases from J, leaving 7 bases between. The CDR3: CASSESLGEQYF. Here the CDR3 DNA reads TGCGCCAGCAGTGAGTCACTAGGAGAGCAGTACTTC.

This clonotype was observed at least ten times. The chain joins TRBV5-1 to TRBJ1-3; no reliable D call. This CDR3 contains 16 residues. In germline, CDR1 is SGHRS, CDR2 YFSETQ. Trimming removed 0 bases from V and 0 bases from J, with 10 bases in between. DNA for the CDR3: TGCGCCAGCAGCTTGGATCGGTCCGTCTCTGGAAACACCATATATTTT. It codes for CASSLDRSVSGNTIYF.

This clonotype showed up many times. V gene TRBV30 combines with J gene TRBJ2-1, with a tentative D call TRBD1 (6 bases). V was cut by 4 bases and J by 9 bases, with 13 bases left in between. This CDR3 has 12 amino acids. In germline, CDR1 is GTSNPN, CDR2 SVGIG (reference sequence). The CDR3 reads CAWNRDNIEQFF. CDR3 nucleotide sequence: TGTGCCTGGAATAGGGACAACATTGAGCAGTTCTTC.

This clonotype was found many times. V and J are TRBV6-1 and TRBJ2-7; no clear D. The germline V gene encodes CDR1 MNHNS and CDR2 SASEGT. CDR3 length: 10 residues. V was cut by 6 bases and J by 3 bases, with 3 bases left in between. The DNA for the CDR3 is TGTGCCAGCAGGGACTACGAGCAGTACTTC. This translates into CASRDYEQYF.

This clonotype was counted a few times. A read error may be the cause here, since a much bigger clone is one base away. J is TRBJ2-7 and V is TRBV4-1, with TRBD2 as a possible D gene (6 bases). Trimming removed 1 base from V and 3 bases from J, with 13 bases in between. The CDR3 spans 15 residues. Germline lookup yields CDR1 MGHRA and CDR2 YSYEKL. The CDR3 bases are TGCGCCAGCAGCCAAGTAGGCGCGGGAAACTACGAGCAGTACTTC. This codes for CASSQVGAGNYEQYF.

The table lists this clonotype with many counts. CDR3 bases: TGTGCCAGCAGCTTATTTGTAGCGGGACCCACAGATACGCAGTATTTT. Encoded protein: CASSLFVAGPTDTQYF. This chain uses TRBV7-9 with TRBJ2-3, with 8 bases fitting TRBD2. After removal of 2 bases from V and 2 bases from J, the junction contained 6 bases not matched to a gene. The CDR3 has 16 residues. The germline V gene encodes CDR1 SEHNR and CDR2 FQNEAQ (reference sequence). The variable domain in full, completed from reference TRBV7-9 and TRBJ2-3, reads DTGVSQNPRHKITKRGQNVTFRCDPISEHNRLYWYRQTLGQGPEFLTYFQNEAQLEKSRLLSDRFSAERPKGSFSTLEIQRTEQGDSAMYLCASSLFVAGPTDTQYFGPGTRLTVL.

The chain has TRBV5-1 and TRBJ2-2, with D perhaps matching TRBD1 (5 bases). CDR1 and CDR2 from the germline V gene are SGHRS and YFSETQ. The ends were cut back, 0 bases at V and 7 bases at J, with 19 bases in the middle. The CDR3 consists of 17 residues. The CDR3 sequence is CASSLAQGSRGVGELFF. The CDR3 nucleotides are TGCGCCAGCAGCTTGGCCCAGGGATCCCGTGGTGTCGGGGAGCTGTTTTTT.